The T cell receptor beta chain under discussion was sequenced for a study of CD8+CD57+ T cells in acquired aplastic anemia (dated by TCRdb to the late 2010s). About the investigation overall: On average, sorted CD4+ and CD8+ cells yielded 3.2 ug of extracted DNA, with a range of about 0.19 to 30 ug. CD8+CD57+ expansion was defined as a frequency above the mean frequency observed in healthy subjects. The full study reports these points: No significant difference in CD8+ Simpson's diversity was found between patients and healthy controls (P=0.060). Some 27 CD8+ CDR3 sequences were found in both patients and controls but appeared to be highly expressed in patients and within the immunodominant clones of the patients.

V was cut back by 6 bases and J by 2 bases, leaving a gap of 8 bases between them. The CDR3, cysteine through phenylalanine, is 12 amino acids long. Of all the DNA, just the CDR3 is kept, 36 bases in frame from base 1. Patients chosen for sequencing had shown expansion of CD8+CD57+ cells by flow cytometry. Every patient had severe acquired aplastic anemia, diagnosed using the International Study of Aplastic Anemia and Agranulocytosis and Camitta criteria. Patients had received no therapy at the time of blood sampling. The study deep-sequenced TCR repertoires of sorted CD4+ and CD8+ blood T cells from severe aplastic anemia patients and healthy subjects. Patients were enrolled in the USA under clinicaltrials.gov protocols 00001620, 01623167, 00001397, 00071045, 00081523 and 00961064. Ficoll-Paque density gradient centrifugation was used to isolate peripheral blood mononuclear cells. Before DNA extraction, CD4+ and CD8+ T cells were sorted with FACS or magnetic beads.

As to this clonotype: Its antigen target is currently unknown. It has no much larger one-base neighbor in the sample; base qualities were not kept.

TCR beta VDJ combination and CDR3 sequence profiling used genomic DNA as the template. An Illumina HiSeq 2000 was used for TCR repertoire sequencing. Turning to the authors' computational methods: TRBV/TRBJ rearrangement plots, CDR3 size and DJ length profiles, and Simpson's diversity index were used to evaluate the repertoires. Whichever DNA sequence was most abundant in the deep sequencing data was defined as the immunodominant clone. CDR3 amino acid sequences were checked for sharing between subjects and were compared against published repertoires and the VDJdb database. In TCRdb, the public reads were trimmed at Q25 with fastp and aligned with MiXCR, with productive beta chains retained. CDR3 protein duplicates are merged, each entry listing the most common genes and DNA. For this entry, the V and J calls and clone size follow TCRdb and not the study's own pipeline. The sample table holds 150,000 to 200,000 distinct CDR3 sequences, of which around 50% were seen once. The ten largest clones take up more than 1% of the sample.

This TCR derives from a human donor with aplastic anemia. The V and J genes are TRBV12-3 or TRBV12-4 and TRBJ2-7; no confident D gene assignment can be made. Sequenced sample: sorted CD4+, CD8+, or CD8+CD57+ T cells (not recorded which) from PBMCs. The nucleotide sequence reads TGTGCCAGCAGAGGACCTACCTACGAGCAGTACTTC. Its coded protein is CASRGPTYEQYF.